The TCR beta chain described here comes from a study of cytomegalovirus exposure and HLA in healthy donors. The trim removed 3 bases at V and 1 base at J, leaving 3 bases unmatched. The germline V gene has CDR1 LGHNA and CDR2 YSLEER. CDR3 length: 15 amino acids. The sample holds one count of this clone. The PCR contained 60 Vbeta and 13 Jbeta primers. The repertoire was sequenced with immunoSEQ multiplex PCR; TCRdb's copy has only in-frame clones and lacks some. This repertoire shows 100,000 or so clones, about three quarters found once; its top ten account for around 5.1%. Sequences were obtained from PBMCs. The gene calls are TRBV4-3 and TRBJ1-2, with TRBD1 matching over 9 bases. The source is a female donor in good health and CMV-seropositive. CDR3 bases: TGCGCCAGCAGCCAGGGACAGGGTTTTAACTATGGCTACACCTTC. Protein sequence: CASSQGQGFNYGYTF.